Listed below are T cell receptor beta chains from one sample, sequenced in a study of blood T cell repertoires in COVID-19. The protocol was immunoSEQ multiplex PCR, while the TCRdb copy is restricted to in-frame clones and leaves out a portion. The sample includes about 400,000 clones, approximately 86% of them seen just once. The specimen was peripheral blood. The receptors stem from a woman aged 55-69 years with COVID-19, enrolled during active disease. CDR3s leave out the opening cysteine and the closing phenylalanine or tryptophan. The order of the fields is clone size, J gene, V gene, CDR3 protein. Clone sizes are given selectively: once, few, many, or a class where the clone is expanded.

size: .
J: TRBJ2-1
V: TRBV29-1
CDR3: SSQGSSSYNEQF

size: once
J: TRBJ1-4
V: TRBV9
CDR3: ASSPQGQGASGEKLF

size: .
J: TRBJ2-2
V: TRBV29-1
CDR3: SVYRGGLF

size: .
J: TRBJ1-1
V: TRBV15
CDR3: ATSRGTGATEAF

size: .
J: TRBJ1-3
V: TRBV30
CDR3: AWSRRDTGNTIY

size: .
J: TRBJ2-3
V: TRBV18
CDR3: ASSPPSGGADTQY

size: .
J: TRBJ1-5
V: TRBV30
CDR3: AWGQFNNQPQH

size: many
J: TRBJ1-1
V: TRBV6-5
CDR3: ASSLLGQGEAF

size: .
J: TRBJ1-3
V: TRBV5-4
CDR3: ASARGTGYSGNTIY

size: .
J: TRBJ2-7
V: TRBV5-5
CDR3: ASSFLRDSSYEQY

size: .
J: TRBJ1-2
V: TRBV6-5
CDR3: ASSGADRIIYGYT